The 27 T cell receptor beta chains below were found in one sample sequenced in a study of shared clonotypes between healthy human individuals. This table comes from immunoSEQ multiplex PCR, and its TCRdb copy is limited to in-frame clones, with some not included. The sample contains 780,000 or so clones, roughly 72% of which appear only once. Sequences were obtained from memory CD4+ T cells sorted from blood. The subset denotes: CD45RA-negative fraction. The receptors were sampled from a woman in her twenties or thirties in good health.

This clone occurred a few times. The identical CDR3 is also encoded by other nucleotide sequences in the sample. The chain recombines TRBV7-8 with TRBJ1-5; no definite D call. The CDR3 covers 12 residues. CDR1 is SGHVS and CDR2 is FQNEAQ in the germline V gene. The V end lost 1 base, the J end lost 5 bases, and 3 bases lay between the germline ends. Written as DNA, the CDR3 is TGTGCCAGCAGCTTAGTAGATCAGCCCCAGCATTTT. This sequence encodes CASSLVDQPQHF.

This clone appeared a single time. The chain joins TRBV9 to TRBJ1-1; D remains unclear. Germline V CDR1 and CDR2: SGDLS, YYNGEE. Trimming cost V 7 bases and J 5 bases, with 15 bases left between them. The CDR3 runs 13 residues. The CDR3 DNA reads TGTGCCAGCTCCCCCGGGGTATGGACTGAAGCTTTCTTT. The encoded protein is CASSPGVWTEAFF. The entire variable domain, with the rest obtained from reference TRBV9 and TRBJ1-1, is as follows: DSGVTQTPKHLITATGQRVTLRCSPRSGDLSVYWYQQSLDQGLQFLIQYYNGEERAKGNILERFSAQQFPDLHSELNLSSLELGDSALYFCASSPGVWTEAFFGQGTRLTVV.

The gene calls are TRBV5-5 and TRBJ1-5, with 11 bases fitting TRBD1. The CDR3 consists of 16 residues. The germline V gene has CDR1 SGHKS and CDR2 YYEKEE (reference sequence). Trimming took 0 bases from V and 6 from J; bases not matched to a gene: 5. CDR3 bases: TGTGCCAGCAGCTTGGAGTGGGGACAGGGGGGTCAGCCCCAGCATTTT. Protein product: CASSLEWGQGGQPQHF.

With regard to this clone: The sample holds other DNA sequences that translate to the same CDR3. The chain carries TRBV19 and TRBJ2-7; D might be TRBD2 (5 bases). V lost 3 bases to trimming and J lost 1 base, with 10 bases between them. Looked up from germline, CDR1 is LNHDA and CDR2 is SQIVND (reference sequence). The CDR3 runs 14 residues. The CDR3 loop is CASSIPGSSYEQYF. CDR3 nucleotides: TGTGCCAGTAGTATTCCGGGAAGTTCCTACGAGCAGTACTTC. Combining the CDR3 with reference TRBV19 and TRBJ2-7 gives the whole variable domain DGGITQSPKYLFRKEGQNVTLSCEQNLNHDAMYWYRQDPGQGLRLIYYSQIVNDFQKGDIAEGYSVSREKKESFPLTVTSAQKNPTAFYLCASSIPGSSYEQYFGPGTRLTVT.

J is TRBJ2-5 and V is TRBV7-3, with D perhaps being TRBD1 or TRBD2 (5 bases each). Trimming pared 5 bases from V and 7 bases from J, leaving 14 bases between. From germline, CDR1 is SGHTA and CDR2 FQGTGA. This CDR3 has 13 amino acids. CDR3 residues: CASSGTVEGTQYF. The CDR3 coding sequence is TGTGCCAGCAGCGGGACGGTCGAGGGGACCCAGTACTTC.

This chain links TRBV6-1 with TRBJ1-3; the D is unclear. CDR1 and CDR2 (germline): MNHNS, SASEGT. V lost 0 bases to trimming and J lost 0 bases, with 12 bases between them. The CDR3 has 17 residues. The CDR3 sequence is CASSEAATMNSGNTIYF. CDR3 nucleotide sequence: TGTGCCAGCAGTGAAGCGGCAACTATGAACTCTGGAAACACCATATATTTT.

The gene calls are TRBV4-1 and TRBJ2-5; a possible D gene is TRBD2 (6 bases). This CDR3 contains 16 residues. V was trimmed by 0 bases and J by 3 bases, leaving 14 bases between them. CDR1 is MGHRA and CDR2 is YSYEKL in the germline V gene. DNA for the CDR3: TGCGCCAGCAGCCAAGAACGGCGGGAAGGCGAAGAGACCCAGTACTTC. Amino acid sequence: CASSQERREGEETQYF.

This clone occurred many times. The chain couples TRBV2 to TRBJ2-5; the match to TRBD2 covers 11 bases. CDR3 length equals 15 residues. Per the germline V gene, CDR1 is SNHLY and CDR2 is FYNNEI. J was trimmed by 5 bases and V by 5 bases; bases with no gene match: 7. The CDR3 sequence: CASSSKTSGTETQYF. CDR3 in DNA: TGTGCCAGCAGTTCGAAGACTAGCGGGACGGAGACCCAGTACTTC.

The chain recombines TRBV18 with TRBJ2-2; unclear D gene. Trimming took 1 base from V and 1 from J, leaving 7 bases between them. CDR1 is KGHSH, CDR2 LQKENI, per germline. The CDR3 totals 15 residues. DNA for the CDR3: TGTGCCAGCTCACCACTGGCGGAGAACACCGGGGAGCTGTTTTTT. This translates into CASSPLAENTGELFF.

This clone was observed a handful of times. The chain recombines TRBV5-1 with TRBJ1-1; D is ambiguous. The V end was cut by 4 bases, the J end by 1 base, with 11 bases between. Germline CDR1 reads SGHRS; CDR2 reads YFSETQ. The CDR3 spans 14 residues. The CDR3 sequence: CASSASVGNTEAFF. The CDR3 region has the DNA TGCGCCAGCAGCGCCTCCGTAGGGAACACTGAAGCTTTCTTT.

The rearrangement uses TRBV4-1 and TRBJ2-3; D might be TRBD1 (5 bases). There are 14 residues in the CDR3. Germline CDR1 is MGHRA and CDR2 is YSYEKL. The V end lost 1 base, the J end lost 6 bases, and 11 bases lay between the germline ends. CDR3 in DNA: TGCGCCAGCAGCCAAGGGGGCACCCCGGATACGCAGTATTTT. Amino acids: CASSQGGTPDTQYF.

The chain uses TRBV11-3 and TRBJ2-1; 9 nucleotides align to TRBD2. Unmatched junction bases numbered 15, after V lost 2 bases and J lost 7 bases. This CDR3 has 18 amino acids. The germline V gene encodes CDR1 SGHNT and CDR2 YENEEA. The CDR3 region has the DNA TGTGCCAGCAGCTTATTCCCCCCGGGACTAGCTCTAGGGAATGAGCAGTTCTTC. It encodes CASSLFPPGLALGNEQFF.

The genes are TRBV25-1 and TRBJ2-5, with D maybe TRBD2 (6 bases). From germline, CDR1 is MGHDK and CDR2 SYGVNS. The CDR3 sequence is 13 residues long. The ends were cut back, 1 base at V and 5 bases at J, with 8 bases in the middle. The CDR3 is CASSESGGETQYF. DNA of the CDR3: TGTGCCAGCAGTGAATCTGGAGGGGAGACCCAGTACTTC.

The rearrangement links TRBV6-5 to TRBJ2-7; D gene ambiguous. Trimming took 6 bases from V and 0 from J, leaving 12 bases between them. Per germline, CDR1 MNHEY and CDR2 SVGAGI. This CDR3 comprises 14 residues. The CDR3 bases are TGTGCCAGCAGCGTGGACCTGAACTCCTACGAGCAGTACTTC. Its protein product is CASSVDLNSYEQYF.

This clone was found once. CDR3 bases: TGTGCCAGCAGTTCCTATAGGGGACAGAACACCGGGGAGCTGTTTTTT. It translates to CASSSYRGQNTGELFF. The rearrangement links TRBV28 to TRBJ2-2; a weak D match, TRBD1 (6 bases). The V end lost 4 bases, the J end lost 1 base, and 13 bases lay between the germline ends. The CDR3 consists of 16 residues. CDR1 MDHEN and CDR2 SYDVKM come from the germline V gene.

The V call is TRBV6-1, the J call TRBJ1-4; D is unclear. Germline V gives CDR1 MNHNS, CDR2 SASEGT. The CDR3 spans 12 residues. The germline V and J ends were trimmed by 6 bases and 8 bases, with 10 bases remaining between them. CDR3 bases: TGTGCCAGCAGCCATACCCTGGAAAAACTGTTTTTT. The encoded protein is CASSHTLEKLFF.

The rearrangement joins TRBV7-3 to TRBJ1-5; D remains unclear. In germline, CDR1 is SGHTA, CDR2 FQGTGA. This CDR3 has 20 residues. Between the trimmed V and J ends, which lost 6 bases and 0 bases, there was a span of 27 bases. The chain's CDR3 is CASRPRVSADRLYSNQPQHF. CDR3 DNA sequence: TGTGCCAGCAGGCCAAGGGTATCGGCAGACCGACTCTATAGCAATCAGCCCCAGCATTTT.

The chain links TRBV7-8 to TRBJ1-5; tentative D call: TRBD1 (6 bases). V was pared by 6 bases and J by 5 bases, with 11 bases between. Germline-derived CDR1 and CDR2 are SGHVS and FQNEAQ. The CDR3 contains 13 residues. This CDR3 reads CASSPQGDQPQHF. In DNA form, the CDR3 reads TGTGCCAGCAGTCCACAGGGAGATCAGCCCCAGCATTTT.

CDR3 in amino acids: CASSHSTVRGDTQYF. As DNA, the CDR3 is TGTGCCAGCAGCCATTCGACAGTCCGGGGGGATACGCAGTATTTT. V and J are TRBV14 and TRBJ2-3, with D perhaps matching TRBD2 (6 bases). Trimming cost V 3 bases and J 6 bases, with 16 bases left between them. This CDR3 is 15 amino acids long. Germline V gives CDR1 SGHDN, CDR2 FVKESK. Variable domain in full (rest from reference TRBV14 and TRBJ2-3): EAGVTQFPSHSVIEKGQTVTLRCDPISGHDNLYWYRRVMGKEIKFLLHFVKESKQDESGMPNNRFLAERTGGTYSTLKVQPAELEDSGVYFCASSHSTVRGDTQYFGPGTRLTVL.

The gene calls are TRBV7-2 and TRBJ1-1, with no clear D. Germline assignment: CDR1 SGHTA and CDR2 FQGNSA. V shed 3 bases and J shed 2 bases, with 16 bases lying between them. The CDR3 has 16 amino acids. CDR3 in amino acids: CASSFLGTGRNTEAFF. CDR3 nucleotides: TGTGCCAGCAGCTTCTTAGGCACCGGGAGAAACACTGAAGCTTTCTTT.

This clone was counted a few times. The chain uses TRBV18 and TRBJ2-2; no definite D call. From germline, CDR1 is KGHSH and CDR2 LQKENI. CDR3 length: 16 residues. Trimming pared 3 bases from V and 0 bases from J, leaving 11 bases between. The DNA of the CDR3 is TGTGCCAGCTCACCCGACGGGCTCGCGAACACCGGGGAGCTGTTTTTT. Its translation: CASSPDGLANTGELFF.

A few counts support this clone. The CDR3 protein is CASSLSTGAGELFF. The DNA for the CDR3 is TGCGCCAGCAGCTTGTCGACGGGAGCTGGGGAGCTGTTTTTT. The rearrangement links TRBV5-1 to TRBJ2-2; D possibly corresponds to TRBD2 (6 bases). This CDR3 comprises 14 residues. Trimming pared 1 base from V and 8 bases from J, leaving 12 bases between. Per germline, CDR1 SGHRS and CDR2 YFSETQ.

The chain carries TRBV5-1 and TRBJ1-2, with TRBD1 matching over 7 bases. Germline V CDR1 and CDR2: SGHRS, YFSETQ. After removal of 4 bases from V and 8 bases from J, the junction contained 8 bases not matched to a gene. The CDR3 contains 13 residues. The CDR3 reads CASSVTGEWGYTF. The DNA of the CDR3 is TGCGCCAGCAGCGTCACAGGGGAGTGGGGCTACACCTTC.

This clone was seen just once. CDR3 in amino acids: CASSGGNRMNTEAFF. The CDR3 nucleotides read TGTGCCAGCAGTGGGGGGAACAGGATGAACACTGAAGCTTTCTTT. This chain links TRBV28 with TRBJ1-1, with a weak D call TRBD1 (5 bases). Germline V lookup: CDR1 MDHEN, CDR2 SYDVKM. Trimming took off 5 bases at V and 0 bases at J, with 13 bases between the two ends. The CDR3 consists of 15 residues. Drawing the rest from reference TRBV28 and TRBJ1-1, the complete variable domain is DVKVTQSSRYLVKRTGEKVFLECVQDMDHENMFWYRQDPGLGLRLIYFSYDVKMKEKGDIPEGYSVSREKKERFSLILESASTNQTSMYLCASSGGNRMNTEAFFGQGTRLTVV.

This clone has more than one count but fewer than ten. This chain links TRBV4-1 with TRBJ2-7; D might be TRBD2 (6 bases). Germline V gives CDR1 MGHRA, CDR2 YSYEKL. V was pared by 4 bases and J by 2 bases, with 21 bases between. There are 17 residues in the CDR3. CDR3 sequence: CASSLLKGSGSAYEQYF. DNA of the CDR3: TGCGCCAGCAGCCTTCTAAAGGGGAGCGGGTCTGCCTACGAGCAGTACTTC.

CDR3 bases: TGTGCCAGCGCCACGCAGGGGGCTCTCACAGATACGCAGTATTTT. Its translation: CASATQGALTDTQYF. The rearrangement links TRBV7-9 to TRBJ2-3; 8 bases line up with TRBD1. The V segment lost 8 bases and the J segment 2 bases; nucleotides outside the gene matches: 9. The CDR3 totals 15 residues. In germline, CDR1 is SEHNR, CDR2 FQNEAQ (reference sequence). The full variable domain, its missing parts supplied by reference TRBV7-9 and TRBJ2-3, is DTGVSQNPRHKITKRGQNVTFRCDPISEHNRLYWYRQTLGQGPEFLTYFQNEAQLEKSRLLSDRFSAERPKGSFSTLEIQRTEQGDSAMYLCASATQGALTDTQYFGPGTRLTVL.

The CDR3 loop reads CASSLGQGMNTEAFF. In nucleotides, the CDR3 is TGTGCCAGCAGCCTGGGACAGGGGATGAACACTGAAGCTTTCTTT. The chain couples TRBV5-4 to TRBJ1-1, with 10 bases matching TRBD1. CDR1 is SGHNT and CDR2 is YYREEE in the germline V gene (reference sequence). The CDR3 is made up of 15 amino acids. Trimming cost V 4 bases and J 0 bases; bases outside gene matches: 3.